This TCR beta chain was retrieved from a study of shared clonotypes between healthy human individuals. The CDR3 covers 13 residues. The germline V gene has CDR1 MDHEN and CDR2 SYDVKM. Points from the study as a whole: At large depth, rarefaction still showed sorted-subset sequencing to be incomplete.

Every subset's genomic DNA went evenly onto several immunoSEQ plates. Sequencing was performed with immunoSEQ multiplex PCR; in TCRdb, only in-frame clones are kept and a portion is missing. This table holds about 680,000 clones, about three quarters found once. As concerns this clone: The antigen is undetermined.

J is TRBJ2-5 and V is TRBV28; the match to TRBD2 covers 8 bases. Sequencing was done on a sample of memory CD4+ T cells sorted from blood. Sample subset: CD45RA-negative fraction. The TCR comes from a woman in her 30s in good health. Written as DNA, the CDR3 is TGTGGCACGGGGGGGCGGTTCCAAGAGACCCAGTACTTC. Protein: CGTGGRFQETQYF.